This TCR beta chain is drawn from a study of cytomegalovirus exposure and HLA in healthy donors. CDR1 and CDR2 from the germline V gene are SGHTA and FQGNSA. V was cut by 1 base and J by 3 bases, with 4 bases left in between. This CDR3 spans 12 amino acids. Study results and limitations: Some segments of the V type, notably TRBV6-2 and TRBV6-3, were excluded as indistinguishable.

About this clone itself: No antigen is known for it.

The donors gave bone marrow, and they were healthy. The PCR was carried out with 60 Vbeta primers and 13 Jbeta primers. Under the authors' procedure: In a later analysis, tens of millions of unique TCR beta chains included roughly 11 million shared by two or more donors. The assay was immunoSEQ multiplex PCR, and TCRdb's table has in-frame clones only and misses some. That table supplies the V and J calls and clone size; D and trimming were determined from the DNA. The sample has roughly 230,000 clones; 78% are singletons. Sequenced input: PBMCs. This receptor was identified in a boy between 10 and 17 years old in good health and CMV-seronegative. V is TRBV7-2 and J is TRBJ2-7; D remains ambiguous. CDR3 coding DNA: TGTGCCAGCAGCTTAGTCAGCTACGAGCAGTACTTC. It yields the protein CASSLVSYEQYF.